This passage covers 11 T cell receptor beta chains from one sample sequenced in a study of technical replicates of blood from a few donors. Method: immunoSEQ multiplex PCR; TCRdb's copy keeps in-frame clones and lacks some. Of 65,000 to 85,000 clones in the sample, 95% to 98% were seen once. The sequenced sample consisted of T cells isolated from PBMCs. Source of these receptors: a human donor in good health.

This chain connects TRBV19 to TRBJ2-7; TRBD1 might be the D (6 bases). The germline CDR1 and CDR2 sequences are LNHDA and SQIVND (reference sequence). This CDR3 contains 13 residues. V lost 3 bases, J lost 5 bases, and 11 bases lay in between. In nucleotides, the CDR3 is TGTGCCAGTAGTATTTCCAGGGGCCACGAGCAGTACTTC. The encoded protein is CASSISRGHEQYF.

The table lists this clone with a count of one. The chain uses TRBV19 and TRBJ1-2; no clear D. The CDR3 sequence is 18 residues long. Germline lookup yields CDR1 LNHDA and CDR2 SQIVND (reference sequence). Trimming took 7 bases from V and 0 from J, leaving 24 bases between them. CDR3 nucleotides: TGTGCCAGTAACGGCGGAGGGCAGACAAGTTCCGCTAACTATGGCTACACCTTC. This sequence encodes CASNGGGQTSSANYGYTF.

The V call is TRBV15, the J call TRBJ2-1; 11 bases are shared with TRBD2. CDR1 and CDR2 from the germline V gene are LNHNV and YYDKDF (reference sequence). The trim removed 6 bases at V and 5 bases at J, leaving 27 bases unmatched. The CDR3 is made up of 22 amino acids. The CDR3: CATSILRVWGLAVPKTNNEQFF. In DNA form, the CDR3 reads TGTGCCACCAGTATCCTTAGAGTGTGGGGACTAGCGGTCCCAAAAACCAACAATGAGCAGTTCTTC.

The V gene is TRBV5-1, the J gene TRBJ2-6; TRBD2 aligns across 10 bases. V lost 2 bases and J lost 4; bases outside the gene matches: 18. The CDR3 totals 21 residues. Looked up from germline, CDR1 is SGHRS and CDR2 is YFSETQ. CDR3: CASSFSGLADIALGGANVLTF. The DNA of the CDR3 is TGCGCCAGCAGCTTTTCTGGACTAGCGGATATAGCTCTTGGGGGGGCCAACGTCCTGACTTTC. Drawing the rest from reference TRBV5-1 and TRBJ2-6, the complete variable domain is KAGVTQTPRYLIKTRGQQVTLSCSPISGHRSVSWYQQTPGQGLQFLFEYFSETQRNKGNFPGRFSGRQFSNSRSEMNVSTLELGDSALYLCASSFSGLADIALGGANVLTFGAGSRLTVL.

The CDR3 region is CASSHPRDRGNEQFF. CDR3 nucleotide sequence: TGTGCCAGCAGCCACCCCCGGGACAGGGGGAATGAGCAGTTCTTC. This chain links TRBV5-6 with TRBJ2-1, with 11 bases lining up with TRBD1. Per germline, CDR1 SGHDT and CDR2 YYEEEE. V was clipped by 4 bases and J by 7 bases; unmatched bases: 7. This CDR3 is 15 amino acids long.

V is TRBV7-8 and J is TRBJ1-2; 9 positions agree with TRBD1. The germline V gene encodes CDR1 SGHVS and CDR2 FQNEAQ. CDR3 size: 12 residues. With 5 bases clipped from V and 13 bases from J, the junction kept 8 bases outside the gene matches. CDR3 in amino acids: CASSAGTGLVTF. The CDR3 region has the DNA TGTGCCAGCAGCGCCGGGACAGGGCTTGTCACCTTC.

This chain uses TRBV11-2 with TRBJ2-2; TRBD2 might be the D (6 bases). This CDR3 contains 15 residues. Trimming cost V 3 bases and J 6 bases, with 14 bases left between them. The germline CDR1 and CDR2 sequences are SGHAT and FQNNGV. As DNA, the CDR3 is TGTGCCAGCAGCTTTTCTCCGGGAGCCTCCGGGGAGCTGTTTTTT. Translating gives CASSFSPGASGELFF.

V gene TRBV7-9 combines with J gene TRBJ2-3, with 7 bases aligning to TRBD1. Per the germline V gene, CDR1 is SEHNR and CDR2 is FQNEAQ (reference sequence). This CDR3 spans 16 amino acids. V shed 7 bases, J shed 2 bases, and the junction held 12 bases outside the gene matches. CDR3 sequence (DNA): TGTGCCAGCACCTCGGAAGGGGGCGGATACACAGATACGCAGTATTTT. It specifies CASTSEGGGYTDTQYF. Complete variable domain (other parts from reference TRBV7-9 and TRBJ2-3): DTGVSQNPRHKITKRGQNVTFRCDPISEHNRLYWYRQTLGQGPEFLTYFQNEAQLEKSRLLSDRFSAERPKGSFSTLEIQRTEQGDSAMYLCASTSEGGGYTDTQYFGPGTRLTVL.

The CDR3 reads CASKPGLVYGYTF. CDR3 DNA: TGTGCCAGCAAGCCAGGGCTGGTCTATGGCTACACCTTC. The chain is built from TRBV7-9 and TRBJ1-2; tentative D call: TRBD1 (5 bases). The CDR3 is 13 residues long. Deletions cut 7 bases from V and 4 bases from J, with 13 bases between. The germline V gene encodes CDR1 SEHNR and CDR2 FQNEAQ (reference sequence).

The chain couples TRBV10-1 to TRBJ2-7, with 7 bases lining up with TRBD1. In germline, CDR1 is WNHNN, CDR2 SYGVQD (reference sequence). The V gene end was trimmed by 2 bases and the J gene end by 3 bases; junction bases not matched to a gene: 7. This CDR3 is 15 amino acids long. The CDR3 spells CASSEETGTDYEQYF. DNA for the CDR3: TGCGCCAGCAGTGAGGAAACCGGGACAGACTACGAGCAGTACTTC.

The chain couples TRBV2 to TRBJ1-2; no definite D call. The CDR3 extends over 16 amino acids. The V end lost 4 bases, the J end lost 0 bases, and 15 bases lay between the germline ends. Germline V CDR1 and CDR2: SNHLY, FYNNEI. The CDR3 protein is CASSVSPSNPNYGYTF. The CDR3 DNA reads as TGTGCCAGCAGTGTATCCCCCTCTAACCCTAACTATGGCTACACCTTC.